The next 31 T cell receptor beta chains were all read from a single sample in a study of cytomegalovirus exposure and HLA in healthy donors. PCR employed 60 Vbeta and 13 Jbeta primers. Method: immunoSEQ multiplex PCR; TCRdb's copy keeps in-frame clones and lacks some. This sample has 100,000 or so clones, with 60% to 85% found just once. The sequenced sample was PBMCs. The receptors come from a middle-aged man in good health and CMV-seronegative.

V usage is TRBV7-2 and J usage is TRBJ2-5, with 8 bases identical to TRBD1. With V trimmed by 1 base and J by 5 bases, 9 bases remained unmatched. The CDR3 contains 16 residues. CDR1 and CDR2 from the germline V gene are SGHTA and FQGNSA. CDR3 amino acids: CASSLDSPGGGETQYF. The CDR3, as DNA: TGTGCCAGCAGCTTAGATTCCCCAGGGGGCGGTGAGACCCAGTACTTC. The whole variable domain, remainder taken from reference TRBV7-2 and TRBJ2-5, is GAGVSQSPSNKVTEKGKDVELRCDPISGHTALYWYRQSLGQGLEFLIYFQGNSAPDKSGLPSDRFSAERTGGSVSTLTIQRTQQEDSAVYLCASSLDSPGGGETQYFGPGTRLLVL.

The chain is built from TRBV6-1 and TRBJ1-2; D possibly corresponds to TRBD1 (5 bases). Trimming cost V 1 base and J 4 bases, with 13 bases left between them. The CDR3 runs 15 residues. From germline, CDR1 is MNHNS and CDR2 SASEGT. CDR3 amino acids: CASSEVSQGFYGYTF. The CDR3 DNA sequence: TGTGCCAGCAGTGAAGTTAGCCAGGGATTCTATGGCTACACCTTC.

The chain combines TRBV6-5 with TRBJ1-2; TRBD1 matches 8 bases. Germline lookup yields CDR1 MNHEY and CDR2 SVGAGI. Trimming removed 6 bases from V and 6 bases from J; junction bases left unmatched: 12. This CDR3 spans 15 amino acids. The CDR3 protein is CASSPSDRDGNGYTF. For the CDR3, the DNA is TGTGCCAGCAGCCCCTCGGACAGGGACGGGAATGGCTACACCTTC.

V gene TRBV25-1 combines with J gene TRBJ2-1; the D gene is possibly TRBD1 (5 bases). Germline loops: CDR1 MGHDK, CDR2 SYGVNS. This CDR3 comprises 14 residues. Trimming removed 3 bases at V and 2 bases at J, with 8 bases between. CDR3 DNA sequence: TGTGCCAGCAGTGAGATGACAGCCTACAATGAGCAGTTCTTC. This sequence encodes CASSEMTAYNEQFF.

The chain recombines TRBV10-1 with TRBJ2-4, with D tentatively TRBD2 (6 bases). Trimming cost V 3 bases and J 5 bases, with 11 bases left between them. The CDR3 spans 14 residues. Looked up from germline, CDR1 is WNHNN and CDR2 is SYGVQD (reference sequence). The CDR3 nucleotides read TGCGCCAGCAGTGACGGGGGAGAACAAAACATTCAGTACTTC. Translated: CASSDGGEQNIQYF.

The chain links TRBV30 to TRBJ2-7; weak D call: TRBD1 (5 bases). Germline assignment: CDR1 GTSNPN and CDR2 SVGIG (reference sequence). With 7 bases removed from V and 0 bases from J, the gap between germline ends came to 13 bases. The CDR3 is made up of 13 amino acids. The CDR3 DNA reads TGTGCCTTGCGACAGACAAGCTCCTACGAGCAGTACTTC. Translated: CALRQTSSYEQYF.

The rearrangement uses TRBV29-1 and TRBJ2-2; D ambiguous. CDR3 length equals 13 residues. V lost 4 bases and J 1 base, leaving 7 bases between the germline ends. Looked up from germline, CDR1 is SQVTM and CDR2 is ANQGSEA. CDR3: CSVASENTGELFF. In DNA, the CDR3 is TGCAGCGTTGCCAGCGAGAACACCGGGGAGCTGTTTTTT.

The chain links TRBV18 to TRBJ1-1; perhaps TRBD1 as D (6 bases). Per the germline V gene, CDR1 is KGHSH and CDR2 is LQKENI. The CDR3 consists of 14 residues. Trimming removed 4 bases from V and 2 bases from J, with 11 bases in between. The CDR3 here is CASSRQAVNTEAFF. In DNA, the CDR3 is TGTGCCAGCTCACGACAGGCCGTAAACACTGAAGCTTTCTTT. Looking up the rest from reference TRBV18 and TRBJ1-1 gives the full variable domain: NAGVMQNPRHLVRRRGQEARLRCSPMKGHSHVYWYRQLPEEGLKFMVYLQKENIIDESGMPKERFSAEFPKEGPSILRIQQVVRGDSAAYFCASSRQAVNTEAFFGQGTRLTVV.

The chain joins TRBV2 to TRBJ2-7, with D perhaps matching TRBD2 (5 bases). This CDR3 has 15 amino acids. Germline values: CDR1 SNHLY, CDR2 FYNNEI. The V end lost 4 bases, the J end lost 0 bases, and 13 bases lay between the germline ends. The CDR3 bases are TGTGCCAGCAGTGGTTCAGCGGACCTCTCCTACGAGCAGTACTTC. Translated: CASSGSADLSYEQYF.

The genes are TRBV6-5 and TRBJ2-7; 9 nucleotides agree with TRBD1. V shed 4 bases and J 2 bases; nucleotides not matched to a gene: 9. CDR1 MNHEY and CDR2 SVGAGI come from the germline V gene. The length of the CDR3 is 16 residues. CDR3 DNA sequence: TGTGCCAGCAGTTCCCTTGGGACAGGGAGGGCCTACGAGCAGTACTTC. Encoded protein: CASSSLGTGRAYEQYF.

DNA for the CDR3: TGTGCCAGCTCAAATGGTGGGGCCCTCTACGAGCAGTACTTC. Translation gives CASSNGGALYEQYF. V usage is TRBV28 and J usage is TRBJ2-7; D is perhaps TRBD1 (5 bases). Germline V gives CDR1 MDHEN, CDR2 SYDVKM. Trimming took 8 bases from V and 3 from J, leaving 17 bases between them. The CDR3 totals 14 residues. The whole variable domain, remainder taken from reference TRBV28 and TRBJ2-7, is DVKVTQSSRYLVKRTGEKVFLECVQDMDHENMFWYRQDPGLGLRLIYFSYDVKMKEKGDIPEGYSVSREKKERFSLILESASTNQTSMYLCASSNGGALYEQYFGPGTRLTVT.

This clone was seen once. This chain joins TRBV5-1 and TRBJ2-7; D is uncertain. Trimming took off 4 bases at V and 9 bases at J, with 20 bases between the two ends. Germline lookup yields CDR1 SGHRS and CDR2 YFSETQ. The CDR3 loop spans 14 amino acids. As DNA, the CDR3 is TGCGCCAGCAGCCTTGGGCCAGTTTCCGTGTGGCAGTACTTC. Amino acid sequence: CASSLGPVSVWQYF.

The rearrangement joins TRBV5-5 to TRBJ1-6, with 10 positions matching TRBD1. Germline-derived CDR1 and CDR2 are SGHKS and YYEKEE (reference sequence). The CDR3 is 17 residues long. Germline trimming cut 4 bases from V and 6 bases from J; bases unmatched to any gene: 10. The CDR3 reads CASSSVPTGGINSPLHF. The CDR3 DNA reads as TGTGCCAGCAGCAGCGTCCCGACAGGGGGCATTAATTCACCCCTCCACTTT.

The chain employs TRBV10-2 and TRBJ1-2, with 7 bases fitting TRBD1. V was clipped by 9 bases and J by 6 bases; unmatched bases: 7. CDR3 size: 12 residues. Germline values: CDR1 WSHSY, CDR2 SAAADI. The CDR3 DNA reads TGCGCCAGACGCGGACAGGTTGATGGCTACACCTTC. This gives the protein CARRGQVDGYTF.

This chain joins TRBV18 and TRBJ1-5, with no clear D. The CDR3 totals 14 residues. Deletions cut 3 bases from V and 7 bases from J, with 13 bases between. Germline assignment: CDR1 KGHSH and CDR2 LQKENI. The CDR3 sequence: CASSPGDTWQPQHF. The CDR3 DNA reads TGTGCCAGCTCACCTGGCGACACCTGGCAGCCCCAGCATTTT.

The CDR3 spells CAWSDSYFKPGQRNTEAFF. The CDR3 bases are TGTGCCTGGAGTGACTCGTATTTTAAGCCGGGACAGAGGAACACTGAAGCTTTCTTT. The gene calls are TRBV30 and TRBJ1-1, with 7 bases identical to TRBD1. The V gene end was trimmed by 1 base and the J gene end by 1 base; junction bases not matched to a gene: 18. The CDR3 is made up of 19 amino acids. Germline loops: CDR1 GTSNPN, CDR2 SVGIG (reference sequence).

The rearrangement joins TRBV4-2 to TRBJ2-3; a weak D match, TRBD2 (6 bases). CDR1 and CDR2 (germline): LGHNA, YNFKEQ. V was cut by 1 base and J by 1 base, with 12 bases left in between. The CDR3 has 16 amino acids. The CDR3 reads CASSQGLALGTDTQYF. The CDR3, as DNA: TGTGCCAGCAGCCAAGGGCTAGCGTTGGGCACAGATACGCAGTATTTT.

This chain joins TRBV9 and TRBJ2-1, with D perhaps TRBD2 (5 bases). Trimming cost V 0 bases and J 9 bases, with 10 bases left between them. CDR3 length: 13 amino acids. Per the germline V gene, CDR1 is SGDLS and CDR2 is YYNGEE. The chain's CDR3 is CASSVDPGFEQFF. The CDR3 nucleotides read TGTGCCAGCAGCGTAGATCCGGGGTTTGAGCAGTTCTTC.

The chain is built from TRBV7-3 and TRBJ2-2; 8 nucleotides agree with TRBD2. Germline V gene data show CDR1 as SGHTA and CDR2 as FQGTGA. This CDR3 contains 15 residues. The junction had 7 bases not matched to a gene; V was cut back by 5 bases and J by 5 bases. The CDR3 here is CASSLTRGGTGELFF. Here the CDR3 DNA reads TGTGCCAGCAGCCTCACCCGGGGGGGAACCGGGGAGCTGTTTTTT.

This clone was seen only once. The genes are TRBV28 and TRBJ2-5, with TRBD2 matching 7 bases. The CDR3 totals 16 residues. Per the germline V gene, CDR1 is MDHEN and CDR2 is SYDVKM. V was clipped by 7 bases and J by 1 base; unmatched bases: 12. This chain's CDR3 is CASTLYGRGPQETQYF. The CDR3 coding sequence is TGTGCCAGCACTCTTTATGGGAGGGGACCCCAAGAGACCCAGTACTTC.

The gene calls are TRBV4-3 and TRBJ2-7; D perhaps matches TRBD2 (7 bases). The germline V gene has CDR1 LGHNA and CDR2 YSLEER. The CDR3 is made up of 16 amino acids. V lost 1 base to trimming and J lost 0 bases, with 13 bases between them. CDR3 bases: TGCGCCAGCAGCCAAGGCTCAGGGGAGGGCTCCTACGAGCAGTACTTC. Translation: CASSQGSGEGSYEQYF.

The chain couples TRBV7-6 to TRBJ2-5; 11 nucleotides match TRBD2. The length of the CDR3 is 14 residues. Germline assignment: CDR1 SGHVS and CDR2 FNYEAQ. V dropped 6 bases and J dropped 5; count of bases not matched to a gene: 5. The CDR3 protein is CASRSPSGGETQYF. CDR3 nucleotides: TGTGCCAGCAGGTCCCCTAGCGGGGGGGAGACCCAGTACTTC.

Only a few counts were recorded for this clone. The CDR3 sequence is CASSFSRVNEQFF. The CDR3 nucleotides are TGTGCCAGCAGTTTTTCTAGAGTCAATGAGCAGTTCTTC. V and J are TRBV27 and TRBJ2-1; D gene ambiguous. Looked up from germline, CDR1 is MNHEY and CDR2 is SMNVEV (reference sequence). Trimming cost V 3 bases and J 6 bases, with 9 bases left between them. CDR3 length: 13 amino acids.

The chain combines TRBV7-2 with TRBJ2-7; 7 positions agree with TRBD1. CDR3 length equals 14 residues. V lost 5 bases and J lost 2; bases outside the gene matches: 6. The V gene's germline CDR1 is SGHTA and CDR2 FQGNSA. For the CDR3, the DNA is TGTGCCAGCAGCATGGACAGGATCACCTACGAGCAGTACTTC. It translates to CASSMDRITYEQYF. The full variable domain, its missing parts supplied by reference TRBV7-2 and TRBJ2-7, is GAGVSQSPSNKVTEKGKDVELRCDPISGHTALYWYRQSLGQGLEFLIYFQGNSAPDKSGLPSDRFSAERTGGSVSTLTIQRTQQEDSAVYLCASSMDRITYEQYFGPGTRLTVT.

The count of this clone is one. This chain links TRBV30 with TRBJ2-1; D may be TRBD1 (6 bases). V was clipped by 5 bases and J by 5 bases, with 19 bases between them. Germline values: CDR1 GTSNPN, CDR2 SVGIG (reference sequence). CDR3 size: 15 residues. This CDR3 is CAWGGESGRNNEQFF. The DNA for the CDR3 is TGTGCCTGGGGGGGCGAGTCTGGGAGAAACAATGAGCAGTTCTTC.

The J gene is TRBJ2-1, the V gene TRBV7-9; TRBD2 agrees at 8 bases. Germline loops: CDR1 SEHNR, CDR2 FQNEAQ (reference sequence). The V gene end was trimmed by 1 base and the J gene end by 5 bases; junction bases not matched to a gene: 10. The CDR3 totals 17 residues. CDR3 amino acids: CASSLDGIAGSDNEQFF. CDR3 bases: TGTGCCAGCAGCTTAGATGGGATAGCGGGGAGTGACAATGAGCAGTTCTTC.

The J gene is TRBJ2-3, the V gene TRBV9; the D gene is possibly TRBD2 (6 bases). The germline V gene has CDR1 SGDLS and CDR2 YYNGEE. The CDR3 consists of 15 residues. The germline V and J ends were trimmed by 4 bases and 0 bases, with 12 bases remaining between them. The CDR3 DNA reads as TGTGCCAGCAGCAGGTTGGGGGGTAGCACAGATACGCAGTATTTT. Translating it yields CASSRLGGSTDTQYF.

The chain employs TRBV19 and TRBJ1-1; TRBD1 might be the D (5 bases). Germline CDR1 and CDR2: LNHDA and SQIVND (reference sequence). V dropped 5 bases and J dropped 0 bases, with 19 bases sitting between them. The CDR3 spans 17 residues. The CDR3 region is CASSVWRGKGMNTEAFF. CDR3 nucleotide sequence: TGTGCCAGTAGTGTCTGGAGGGGCAAAGGGATGAACACTGAAGCTTTCTTT.

The chain combines TRBV5-5 with TRBJ2-3; 16 positions match TRBD2. The CDR3 is 18 amino acids. Per the germline V gene, CDR1 is SGHKS and CDR2 is YYEKEE (reference sequence). The junction had 6 bases not matched to a gene; V was cut back by 0 bases and J by 5 bases. The CDR3 here is CASSLDRGTSGRGDTQYF. The CDR3 nucleotides are TGTGCCAGCAGCTTGGACCGGGGGACTAGCGGGAGGGGAGATACGCAGTATTTT.

V gene TRBV19 combines with J gene TRBJ1-6; 7 bases are a match to TRBD1. Germline V gene sequence: CDR1 LNHDA, CDR2 SQIVND (reference sequence). V shed 1 base, J shed 14 bases, and the junction held 8 bases outside the gene matches. This CDR3 is built from 14 residues. The DNA of the CDR3 is TGTGCCAGTAGTATAGGACAGGGCCCCGGAGCCCTCCACTTT. It codes for CASSIGQGPGALHF.

This chain connects TRBV27 to TRBJ1-5, with a weak D call TRBD1 (5 bases). This CDR3 has 16 residues. The ends were cut back, 2 bases at V and 0 bases at J, with 11 bases in the middle. In germline, CDR1 is MNHEY, CDR2 SMNVEV (reference sequence). CDR3 sequence (DNA): TGTGCCAGCAGTTTAAAGTCAGGGCATAGCAATCAGCCCCAGCATTTT. This codes for CASSLKSGHSNQPQHF.